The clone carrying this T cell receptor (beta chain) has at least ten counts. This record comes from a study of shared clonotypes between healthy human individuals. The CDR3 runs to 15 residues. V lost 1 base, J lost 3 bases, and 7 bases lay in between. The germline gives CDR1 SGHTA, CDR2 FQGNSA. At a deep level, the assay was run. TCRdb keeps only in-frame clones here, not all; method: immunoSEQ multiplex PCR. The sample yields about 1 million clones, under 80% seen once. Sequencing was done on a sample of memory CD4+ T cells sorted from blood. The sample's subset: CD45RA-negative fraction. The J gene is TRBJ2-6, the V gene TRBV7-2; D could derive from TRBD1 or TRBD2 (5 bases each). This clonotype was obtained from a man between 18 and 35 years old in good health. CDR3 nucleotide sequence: TGTGCCAGCAGCTTAGTGGGGGATGGGGCCAACGTCCTGACTTTC. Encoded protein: CASSLVGDGANVLTF.